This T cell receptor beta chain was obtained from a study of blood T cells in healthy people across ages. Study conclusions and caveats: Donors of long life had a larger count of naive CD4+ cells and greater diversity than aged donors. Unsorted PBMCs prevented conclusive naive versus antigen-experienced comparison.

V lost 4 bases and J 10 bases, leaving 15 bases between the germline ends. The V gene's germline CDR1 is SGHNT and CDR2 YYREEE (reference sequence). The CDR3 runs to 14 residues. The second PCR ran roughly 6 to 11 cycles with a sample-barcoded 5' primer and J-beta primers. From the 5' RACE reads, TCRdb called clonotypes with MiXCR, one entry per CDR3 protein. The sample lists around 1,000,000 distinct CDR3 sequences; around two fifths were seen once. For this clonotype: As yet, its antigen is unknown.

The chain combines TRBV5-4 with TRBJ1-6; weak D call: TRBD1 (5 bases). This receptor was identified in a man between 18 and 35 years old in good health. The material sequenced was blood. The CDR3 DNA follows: TGTGCCAGCAGCAACGAGAGACAGAAATCACCCCTCCACTTT. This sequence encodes CASSNERQKSPLHF. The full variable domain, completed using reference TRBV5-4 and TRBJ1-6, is ETGVTQSPTHLIKTRGQQVTLRCSSQSGHNTVSWYQQALGQGPQFIFQYYREEENGRGNFPPRFSGLQFPNYSSELNVNALELDDSALYLCASSNERQKSPLHFGNGTRLTVT.